This T cell receptor (beta chain) was captured in a study of beta chain features in type 1 diabetes. Expressed TCRB transcripts were sequenced after all isolated RNA was converted to cDNA. The table came from immunoSEQ multiplex PCR; TCRdb's copy has only in-frame clones and leaves some out. The table lists approximately 170,000 clones, 7.5% to 8.5% of them singletons. Study-wide results and limits: Shortening that was moderate but significant affected the TCRB CDR3s of Type 1 diabetes patients in all four CD4+ subsets.

This clone was detected a few times. Its matching antigen is unknown. Germline loops: CDR1 SGDLS, CDR2 YYNGEE. Trimming stripped 4 bases from V and 7 bases from J, with 12 bases between. The CDR3 is 13 amino acids. This sequence originates from a man aged 18 to 35 with type 1 diabetes. The sequenced material came from central memory CD4+ T cells from blood. This sequence joins TRBV9 and TRBJ2-4; D might be TRBD2 (5 bases). CDR3: CASSLQSGNIQYF. In DNA, the CDR3 is TGTGCCAGCAGCCTCCAGAGCGGTAACATTCAGTACTTC.